This T cell receptor beta chain was recorded in a study of graft-versus-host responses after intestinal transplantation. The count of this clone is one. Sequenced by immunoSEQ multiplex PCR; TCRdb stores in-frame clones only, minus some. The sample contains 45,000 to 50,000 clones, about 93% of which appear only once. This CDR3 contains 15 residues. V dropped 5 bases and J dropped 0 bases, with 14 bases sitting between them. Germline V gene data show CDR1 as MDHEN and CDR2 as SYDVKM. The V gene is TRBV28, the J gene TRBJ2-7, with a weak D call TRBD1 (6 bases). Source: PBMCs, taken around 800 days after a first intestinal transplant, on the day of a second. This sequence originates from a human patient who received an intestinal transplant, so some T cells may come from the graft donor. CDR3 loop: CASSTQGLGSYEQYF. CDR3 DNA: TGTGCCAGCAGTACACAGGGTTTGGGCTCCTACGAGCAGTACTTC.